This TCR beta chain originates from a study of T cell responses to AZD1222 COVID-19 vaccine. The CDR3 runs 15 residues. The V end was cut by 6 bases, the J end by 5 bases, with 19 bases between. Sequenced by immunoSEQ multiplex PCR; TCRdb stores in-frame clones only, minus some. Here the sample spans 85,000 or so clones, roughly 86% being singletons. V usage is TRBV23-1 and J usage is TRBJ2-5, with D unresolved. TRBV23-1 is an open reading frame, and its role is uncertain. The input for sequencing was peripheral blood, taken 28 days after the second AZD1222 dose. This sequence originates from an adult who received the AZD1222 COVID-19 vaccine. The CDR3 loop reads CASRPSGPSKETQYF. DNA for the CDR3: TGCGCCAGCAGACCCTCAGGTCCATCCAAGGAGACCCAGTACTTC.